This is a list of T cell receptor beta chains from one sample in a study of shared clonotypes between healthy human individuals. TCRdb's copy holds only in-frame clones and misses some; the assay was immunoSEQ multiplex PCR. The table shows about 1 million clones, with about 75% occurring only once. Sequenced: memory CD4+ T cells sorted from blood. These receptors all stem from a man aged 18 to 30 in good health. CDR3s include the opening cysteine and the closing phenylalanine or tryptophan. A D gene is named only where the DNA matches it firmly. The listing skips clone size in some rows; elsewhere it reads once, few, many or a size class.

abundance: NA
d_gene: TRBD2
v_gene: TRBV11-2
j_gene: TRBJ2-3
CDR3aa: CASSPSGRGTDTQYF
CDR3nt: TGTGCCAGCAGCCCCAGCGGGAGGGGTACAGATACGCAGTATTTT

abundance: NA
d_gene: TRBD1
v_gene: TRBV10-2
j_gene: TRBJ1-4
CDR3aa: CASSESARGATNEKLFF
CDR3nt: TGCGCCAGCAGTGAGTCGGCCAGGGGGGCCACTAATGAAAAACTGTTTTTT

abundance: NA
d_gene: NA
v_gene: TRBV2
j_gene: TRBJ1-1
CDR3aa: CAFPNASTEAFF
CDR3nt: TGTGCCTTCCCAAACGCGAGTACTGAAGCTTTCTTT

abundance: NA
d_gene: TRBD2
v_gene: TRBV2
j_gene: TRBJ2-2
CDR3aa: CASSEDGGANTGELFF
CDR3nt: TGTGCCAGCAGTGAAGACGGGGGGGCAAACACCGGGGAGCTGTTTTTT

abundance: many
d_gene: NA
v_gene: TRBV29-1
j_gene: TRBJ1-1
CDR3aa: CSVEEQRNTEAFF
CDR3nt: TGCAGCGTTGAAGAACAGCGGAACACTGAAGCTTTCTTT

abundance: NA
d_gene: TRBD1
v_gene: TRBV2
j_gene: TRBJ2-3
CDR3aa: CASGGTGDTQYF
CDR3nt: TGTGCCAGCGGGGGGACAGGGGATACGCAGTATTTT

abundance: NA
d_gene: NA
v_gene: TRBV14
j_gene: TRBJ2-5
CDR3aa: CASSQAWLQETQYF
CDR3nt: TGTGCCAGCAGCCAAGCCTGGTTGCAAGAGACCCAGTACTTC

abundance: NA
d_gene: TRBD1
v_gene: TRBV5-1
j_gene: TRBJ1-2
CDR3aa: CASSATGESYGYTF
CDR3nt: TGCGCCAGCAGCGCGACAGGGGAGAGCTATGGCTACACCTTC

abundance: NA
d_gene: TRBD1
v_gene: TRBV4-1
j_gene: TRBJ2-7
CDR3aa: CASSSGQKNYEQYF
CDR3nt: TGCGCCAGCAGCTCGGGACAGAAAAACTACGAGCAGTACTTC

abundance: NA
d_gene: NA
v_gene: TRBV10-3
j_gene: TRBJ1-5
CDR3aa: CAISETPQDSNQPQHF
CDR3nt: TGTGCCATCAGTGAGACCCCACAGGATAGCAATCAGCCCCAGCATTTT

abundance: NA
d_gene: NA
v_gene: TRBV4-1
j_gene: TRBJ1-2
CDR3aa: CASSQGSGSGGYTF
CDR3nt: TGCGCCAGCAGCCAAGGGTCCGGGAGTGGAGGCTACACCTTC

abundance: NA
d_gene: NA
v_gene: TRBV18
j_gene: TRBJ2-3
CDR3aa: CASSPPVGTDTQYF
CDR3nt: TGTGCCAGCTCACCTCCGGTGGGCACAGATACGCAGTATTTT

abundance: NA
d_gene: NA
v_gene: TRBV23-1
j_gene: TRBJ2-4
CDR3aa: CASRDFEGIVAKNIQYF
CDR3nt: TGCGCCAGCAGGGACTTCGAGGGGATTGTAGCCAAAAACATTCAGTACTTC

abundance: NA
d_gene: TRBD2
v_gene: TRBV7-2
j_gene: TRBJ2-7
CDR3aa: CASSLGDGTSGYEQYF
CDR3nt: TGTGCCAGCAGCTTAGGGGACGGGACTAGCGGCTACGAGCAGTACTTC

abundance: few
d_gene: TRBD1
v_gene: TRBV6-6
j_gene: TRBJ2-5
CDR3aa: CASSYGPTGGAKTQYF
CDR3nt: TGTGCCAGCAGTTACGGTCCGACAGGGGGCGCAAAGACCCAGTACTTC

abundance: once
d_gene: NA
v_gene: TRBV7-2
j_gene: TRBJ2-1
CDR3aa: CASSFRGPTGDEQFF
CDR3nt: TGTGCCAGCAGCTTTAGAGGACCAACGGGGGATGAGCAGTTCTTC

abundance: NA
d_gene: NA
v_gene: TRBV7-8
j_gene: TRBJ1-6
CDR3aa: CASSLEVRGNSPLHF
CDR3nt: TGTGCCAGCAGCTTAGAGGTCAGGGGCAATTCACCCCTCCACTTT

abundance: NA
d_gene: TRBD1
v_gene: TRBV30
j_gene: TRBJ2-1
CDR3aa: CAWSPGTAEQFF
CDR3nt: TGTGCCTGGAGTCCAGGGACAGCTGAGCAGTTCTTC

abundance: NA
d_gene: NA
v_gene: TRBV7-2
j_gene: TRBJ2-1
CDR3aa: CASSQEGYNEQFF
CDR3nt: TGTGCCAGCAGCCAAGAGGGGTACAATGAGCAGTTCTTC

abundance: NA
d_gene: NA
v_gene: TRBV5-1
j_gene: TRBJ2-5
CDR3aa: CASSLEGLGETQYF
CDR3nt: TGCGCCAGCAGCTTGGAGGGGCTCGGGGAGACCCAGTACTTC

abundance: NA
d_gene: TRBD1
v_gene: TRBV5-6
j_gene: TRBJ1-1
CDR3aa: CASSSTGVRYTEAFF
CDR3nt: TGTGCCAGCAGCTCAACAGGGGTTAGATACACTGAAGCTTTCTTT

abundance: NA
d_gene: NA
v_gene: TRBV6-5
j_gene: TRBJ1-1
CDR3aa: CASSSLGNTEAFF
CDR3nt: TGTGCCAGCAGTAGCCTCGGGAACACTGAAGCTTTCTTT